In this sample, the clone carrying this T cell receptor (beta chain) turned up once. The germline CDR1 and CDR2 sequences are SGHAT and FQNNGV. V dropped 4 bases and J dropped 4; count of bases not matched to a gene: 6. The CDR3 has 15 amino acids. The data were produced by immunoSEQ multiplex PCR, yet TCRdb's version contains in-frame clones alone and is incomplete. The data show about 280,000 clones, approximately 91% seen once. These data originate in a study of blood T cell repertoires in COVID-19. This receptor was obtained from a woman aged 25 to 45 with COVID-19, enrolled during active disease. J is TRBJ2-7 and V is TRBV11-2, with 11 bases identical to TRBD1. The specimen was peripheral blood. The CDR3 DNA is TGTGCCAGCAGCTCGAGGGACAGGGGGTTTTACGAGCAGTACTTC. Its protein product is CASSSRDRGFYEQYF.